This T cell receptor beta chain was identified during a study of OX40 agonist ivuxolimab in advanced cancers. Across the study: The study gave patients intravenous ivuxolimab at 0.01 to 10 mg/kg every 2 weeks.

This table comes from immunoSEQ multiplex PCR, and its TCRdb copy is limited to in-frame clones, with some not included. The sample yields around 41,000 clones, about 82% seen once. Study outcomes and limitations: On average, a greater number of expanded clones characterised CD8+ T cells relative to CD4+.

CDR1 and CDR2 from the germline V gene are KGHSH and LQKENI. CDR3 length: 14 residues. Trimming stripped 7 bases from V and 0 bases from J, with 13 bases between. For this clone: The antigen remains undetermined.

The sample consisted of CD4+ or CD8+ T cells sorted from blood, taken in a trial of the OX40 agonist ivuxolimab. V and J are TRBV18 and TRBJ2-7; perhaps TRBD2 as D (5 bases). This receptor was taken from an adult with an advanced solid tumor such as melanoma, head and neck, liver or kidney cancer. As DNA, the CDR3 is TGTGCCAGCTTACGGACTGCGAGCTCCTACGAGCAGTACTTC. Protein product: CASLRTASSYEQYF.